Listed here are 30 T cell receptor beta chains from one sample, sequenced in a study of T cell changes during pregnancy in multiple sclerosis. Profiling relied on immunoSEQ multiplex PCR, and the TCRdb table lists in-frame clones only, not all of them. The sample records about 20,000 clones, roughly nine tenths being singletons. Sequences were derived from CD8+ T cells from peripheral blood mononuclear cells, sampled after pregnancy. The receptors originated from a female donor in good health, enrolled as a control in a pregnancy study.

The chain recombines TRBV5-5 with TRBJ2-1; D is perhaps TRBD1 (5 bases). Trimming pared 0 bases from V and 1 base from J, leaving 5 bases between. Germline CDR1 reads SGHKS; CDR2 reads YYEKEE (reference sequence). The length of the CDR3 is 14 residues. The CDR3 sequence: CASSLEGSYNEQFF. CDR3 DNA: TGTGCCAGCAGCTTGGAGGGGTCCTACAATGAGCAGTTCTTC.

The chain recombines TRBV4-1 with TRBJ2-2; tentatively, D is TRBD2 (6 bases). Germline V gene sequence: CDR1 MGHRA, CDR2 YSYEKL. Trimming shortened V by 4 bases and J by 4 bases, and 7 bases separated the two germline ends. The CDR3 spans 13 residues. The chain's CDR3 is CASSPRGTGELFF. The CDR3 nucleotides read TGCGCCAGCAGCCCGCGGGGCACCGGGGAGCTGTTTTTT.

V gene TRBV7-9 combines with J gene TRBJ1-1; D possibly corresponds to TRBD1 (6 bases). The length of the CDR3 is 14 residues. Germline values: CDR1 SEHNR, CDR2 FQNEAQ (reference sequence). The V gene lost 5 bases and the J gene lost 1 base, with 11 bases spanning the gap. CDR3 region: CASSPDRTNTEAFF. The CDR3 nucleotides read TGTGCCAGCAGCCCGGACAGAACGAACACTGAAGCTTTCTTT.

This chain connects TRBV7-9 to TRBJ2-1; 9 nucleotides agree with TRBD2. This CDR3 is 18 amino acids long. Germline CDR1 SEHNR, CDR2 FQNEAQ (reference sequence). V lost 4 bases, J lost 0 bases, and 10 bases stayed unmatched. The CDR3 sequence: CASSSEEGSGSSYNEQFF. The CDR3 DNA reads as TGTGCCAGCAGCTCGGAAGAAGGTAGCGGGAGCTCCTACAATGAGCAGTTCTTC.

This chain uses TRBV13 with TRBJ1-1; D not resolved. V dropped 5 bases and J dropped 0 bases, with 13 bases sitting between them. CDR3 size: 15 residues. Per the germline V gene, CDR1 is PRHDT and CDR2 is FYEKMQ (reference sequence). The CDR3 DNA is TGTGCCAGCAGCCGCTTCGGAGCCCTGAACACTGAAGCTTTCTTT. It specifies CASSRFGALNTEAFF.

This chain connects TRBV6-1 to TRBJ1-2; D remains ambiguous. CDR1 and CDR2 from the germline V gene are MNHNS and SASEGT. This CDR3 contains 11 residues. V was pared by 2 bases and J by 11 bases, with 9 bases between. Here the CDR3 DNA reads TGTGCCAGCAGTGAAATGTATATTTACACCTTC. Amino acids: CASSEMYIYTF.

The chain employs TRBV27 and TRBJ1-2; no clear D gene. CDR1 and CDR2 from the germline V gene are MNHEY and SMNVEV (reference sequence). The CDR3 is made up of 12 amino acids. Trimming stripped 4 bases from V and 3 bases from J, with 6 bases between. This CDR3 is CASSSADYGYTF. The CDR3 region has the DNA TGTGCCAGCAGTTCCGCGGACTATGGCTACACCTTC.

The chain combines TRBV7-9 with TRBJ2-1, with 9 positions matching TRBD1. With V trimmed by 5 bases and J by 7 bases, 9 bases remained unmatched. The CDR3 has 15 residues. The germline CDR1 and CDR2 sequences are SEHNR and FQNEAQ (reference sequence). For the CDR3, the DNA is TGTGCCAGCAGCACCCGACAGGGGGAAAGGAATGAGCAGTTCTTC. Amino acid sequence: CASSTRQGERNEQFF.

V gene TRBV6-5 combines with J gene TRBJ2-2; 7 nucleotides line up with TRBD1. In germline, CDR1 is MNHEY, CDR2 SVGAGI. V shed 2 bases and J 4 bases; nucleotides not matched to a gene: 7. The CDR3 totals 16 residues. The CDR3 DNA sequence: TGTGCCAGCAGTTACACCCGGGACAGTGGCACCGGGGAGCTGTTTTTT. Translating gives CASSYTRDSGTGELFF.

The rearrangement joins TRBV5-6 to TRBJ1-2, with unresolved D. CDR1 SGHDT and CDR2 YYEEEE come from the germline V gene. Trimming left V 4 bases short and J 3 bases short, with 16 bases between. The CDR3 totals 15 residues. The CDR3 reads CASSPTAGSHYGYTF. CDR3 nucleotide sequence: TGTGCCAGCAGCCCTACTGCGGGCTCCCACTATGGCTACACCTTC.

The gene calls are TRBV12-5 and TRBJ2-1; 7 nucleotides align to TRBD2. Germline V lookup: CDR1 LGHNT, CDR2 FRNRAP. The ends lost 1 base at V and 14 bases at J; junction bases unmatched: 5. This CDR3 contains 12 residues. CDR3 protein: CASGLGGAGEFF. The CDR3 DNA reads TGTGCTAGTGGTTTGGGAGGCGCGGGGGAGTTCTTC.

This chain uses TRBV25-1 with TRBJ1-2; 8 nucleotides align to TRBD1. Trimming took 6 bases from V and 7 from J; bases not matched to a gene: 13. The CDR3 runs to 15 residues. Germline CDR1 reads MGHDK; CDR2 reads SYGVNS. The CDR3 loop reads CASRSHMDRVGGYTF. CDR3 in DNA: TGTGCCAGCAGATCTCATATGGACAGGGTGGGTGGCTACACCTTC.

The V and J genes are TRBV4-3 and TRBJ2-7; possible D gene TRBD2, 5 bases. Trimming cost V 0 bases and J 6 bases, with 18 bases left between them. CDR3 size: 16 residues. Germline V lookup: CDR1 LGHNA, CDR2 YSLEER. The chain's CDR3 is CASSQDRGSASGEQYF. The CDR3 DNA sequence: TGCGCCAGCAGCCAAGATCGAGGTAGCGCCTCAGGCGAGCAGTACTTC.

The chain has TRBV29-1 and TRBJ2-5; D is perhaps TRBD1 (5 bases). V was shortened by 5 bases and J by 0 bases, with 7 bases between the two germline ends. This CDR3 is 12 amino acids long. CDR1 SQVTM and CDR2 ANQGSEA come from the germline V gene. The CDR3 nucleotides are TGCAGCGTTTCAGGGCACCAAGAGACCCAGTACTTC. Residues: CSVSGHQETQYF.

The CDR3 sequence is CASSHGTSGGAHEQFF. The CDR3 DNA reads TGCGCCAGCAGCCACGGGACTAGCGGGGGGGCCCATGAGCAGTTCTTC. The rearrangement joins TRBV4-3 to TRBJ2-1; 16 bases agree with TRBD2. The CDR3 runs 16 residues. The trim removed 3 bases at V and 8 bases at J, leaving 4 bases unmatched. In germline, CDR1 is LGHNA, CDR2 YSLEER.

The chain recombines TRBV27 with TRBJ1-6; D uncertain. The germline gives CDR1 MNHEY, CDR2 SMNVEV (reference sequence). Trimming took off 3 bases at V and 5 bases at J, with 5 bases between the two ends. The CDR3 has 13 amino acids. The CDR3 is CASSLSNNSPLHF. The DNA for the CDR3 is TGTGCCAGCAGTTTGAGCAATAATTCACCCCTCCACTTT.

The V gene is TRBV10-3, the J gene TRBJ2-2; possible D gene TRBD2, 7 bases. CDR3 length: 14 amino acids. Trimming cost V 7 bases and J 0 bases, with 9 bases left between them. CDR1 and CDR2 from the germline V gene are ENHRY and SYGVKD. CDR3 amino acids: CAITGGANTGELFF. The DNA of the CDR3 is TGTGCCATCACGGGGGGCGCGAACACCGGGGAGCTGTTTTTT.

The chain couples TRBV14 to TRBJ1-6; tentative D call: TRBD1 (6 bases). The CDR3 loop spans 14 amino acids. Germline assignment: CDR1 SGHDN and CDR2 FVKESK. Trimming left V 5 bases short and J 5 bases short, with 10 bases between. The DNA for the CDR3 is TGTGCCAGCAGCTGGACAGCCCATAATTCACCCCTCCACTTT. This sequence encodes CASSWTAHNSPLHF.

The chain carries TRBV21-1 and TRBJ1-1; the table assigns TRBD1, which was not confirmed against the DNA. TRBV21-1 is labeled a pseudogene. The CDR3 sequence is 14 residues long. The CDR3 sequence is CASSKGAANTEAFF. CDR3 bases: TGTGCCAGCAGCAAGGGGGCCGCGAACACTGAAGCTTTCTTT.

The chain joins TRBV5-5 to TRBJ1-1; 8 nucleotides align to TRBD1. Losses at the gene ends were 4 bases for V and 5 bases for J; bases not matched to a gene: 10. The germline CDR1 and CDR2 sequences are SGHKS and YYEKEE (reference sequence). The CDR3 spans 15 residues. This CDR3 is CASSAGQGGGTEAFF. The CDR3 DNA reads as TGTGCCAGCAGCGCCGGACAGGGAGGGGGGACTGAAGCTTTCTTT.

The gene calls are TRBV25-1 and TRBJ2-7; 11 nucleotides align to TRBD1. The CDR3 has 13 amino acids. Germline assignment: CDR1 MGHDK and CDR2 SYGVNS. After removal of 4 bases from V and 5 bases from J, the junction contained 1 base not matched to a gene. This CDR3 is CASSGTGGNEQYF. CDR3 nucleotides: TGTGCCAGCAGTGGGACAGGGGGCAACGAGCAGTACTTC.

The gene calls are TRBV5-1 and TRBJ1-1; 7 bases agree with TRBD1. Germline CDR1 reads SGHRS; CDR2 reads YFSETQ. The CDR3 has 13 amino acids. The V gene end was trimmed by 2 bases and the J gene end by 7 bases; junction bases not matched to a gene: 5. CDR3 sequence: CASSFDRVDEAFF. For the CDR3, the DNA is TGCGCCAGCAGCTTCGACAGGGTGGATGAAGCTTTCTTT. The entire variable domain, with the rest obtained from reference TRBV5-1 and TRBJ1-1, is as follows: KAGVTQTPRYLIKTRGQQVTLSCSPISGHRSVSWYQQTPGQGLQFLFEYFSETQRNKGNFPGRFSGRQFSNSRSEMNVSTLELGDSALYLCASSFDRVDEAFFGQGTRLTVV.

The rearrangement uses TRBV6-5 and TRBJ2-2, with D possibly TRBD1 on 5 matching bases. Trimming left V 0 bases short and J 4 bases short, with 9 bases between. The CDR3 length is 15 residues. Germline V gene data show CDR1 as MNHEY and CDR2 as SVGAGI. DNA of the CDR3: TGTGCCAGCAGTTACTCGACAGCCGGCACCGGGGAGCTGTTTTTT. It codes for CASSYSTAGTGELFF.

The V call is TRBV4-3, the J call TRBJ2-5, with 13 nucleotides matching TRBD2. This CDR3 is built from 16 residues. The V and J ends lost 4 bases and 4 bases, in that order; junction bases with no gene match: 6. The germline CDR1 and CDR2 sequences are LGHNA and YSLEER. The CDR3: CASSPSTSGGGETQYF. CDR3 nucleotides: TGCGCCAGCAGCCCGTCCACTAGCGGGGGGGGAGAGACCCAGTACTTC.

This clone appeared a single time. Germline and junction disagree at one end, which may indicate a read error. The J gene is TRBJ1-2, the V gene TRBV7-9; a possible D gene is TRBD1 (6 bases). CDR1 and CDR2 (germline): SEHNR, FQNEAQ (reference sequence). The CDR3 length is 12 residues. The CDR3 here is CASNLNRDGYTF. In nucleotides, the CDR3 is TGTGCCAGCAACTTAAACAGGGACGGCTACACCTTC.

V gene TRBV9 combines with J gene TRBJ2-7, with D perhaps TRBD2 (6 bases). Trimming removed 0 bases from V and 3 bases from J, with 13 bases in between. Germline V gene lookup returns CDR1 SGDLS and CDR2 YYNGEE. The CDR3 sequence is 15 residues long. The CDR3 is CASSVAVAASYEQYF. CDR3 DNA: TGTGCCAGCAGCGTAGCCGTAGCGGCGAGCTACGAGCAGTACTTC. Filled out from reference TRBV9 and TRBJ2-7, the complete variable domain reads DSGVTQTPKHLITATGQRVTLRCSPRSGDLSVYWYQQSLDQGLQFLIQYYNGEERAKGNILERFSAQQFPDLHSELNLSSLELGDSALYFCASSVAVAASYEQYFGPGTRLTVT.

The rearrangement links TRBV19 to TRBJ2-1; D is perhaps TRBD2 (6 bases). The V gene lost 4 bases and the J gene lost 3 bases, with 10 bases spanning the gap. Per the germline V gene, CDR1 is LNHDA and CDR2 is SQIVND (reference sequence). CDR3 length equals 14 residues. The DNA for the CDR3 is TGTGCCAGTAGTACGGGAGCAGGCTACAATGAGCAGTTCTTC. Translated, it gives CASSTGAGYNEQFF.

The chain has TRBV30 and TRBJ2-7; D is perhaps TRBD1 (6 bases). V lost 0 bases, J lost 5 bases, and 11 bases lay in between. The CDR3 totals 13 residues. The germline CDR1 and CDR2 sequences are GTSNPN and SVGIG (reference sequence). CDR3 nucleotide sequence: TGTGCCTGGAGTGTACAGTCAGGGGACGAGCAGTACTTC. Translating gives CAWSVQSGDEQYF.

For the CDR3, the DNA is TGTGCCACCAGCAGAGTCCCAGGGACAGGGCTTTTTACTGAAGCTTTCTTT. Protein product: CATSRVPGTGLFTEAFF. The gene calls are TRBV15 and TRBJ1-1; TRBD1 matches at 9 bases. This CDR3 contains 17 residues. The V gene's germline CDR1 is LNHNV and CDR2 YYDKDF (reference sequence). V lost 1 base, J lost 5 bases, and 11 bases stayed unmatched.

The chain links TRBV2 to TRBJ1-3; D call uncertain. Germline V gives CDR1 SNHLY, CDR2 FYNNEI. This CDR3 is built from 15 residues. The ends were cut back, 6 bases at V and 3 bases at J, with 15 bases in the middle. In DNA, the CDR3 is TGTGCCAGCAGCGACGGGGTGCTTATTGGAAACACCATATATTTT. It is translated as CASSDGVLIGNTIYF.